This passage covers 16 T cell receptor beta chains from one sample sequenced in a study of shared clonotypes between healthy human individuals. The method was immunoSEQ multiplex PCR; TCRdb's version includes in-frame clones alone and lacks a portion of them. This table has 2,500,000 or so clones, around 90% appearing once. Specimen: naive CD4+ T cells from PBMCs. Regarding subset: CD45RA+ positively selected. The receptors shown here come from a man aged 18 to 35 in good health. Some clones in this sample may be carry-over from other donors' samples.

CDR3 DNA: TGCGCCAGCAGTGACCGCTCTTTAAGGGGCAATGAGCAGTTCTTC. Protein sequence: CASSDRSLRGNEQFF. J is TRBJ2-1 and V is TRBV10-1; a possible D gene is TRBD1 (5 bases). The CDR3 length is 15 residues. Trimming took off 3 bases at V and 6 bases at J, with 15 bases between the two ends. CDR1 and CDR2 from the germline V gene are WNHNN and SYGVQD (reference sequence).

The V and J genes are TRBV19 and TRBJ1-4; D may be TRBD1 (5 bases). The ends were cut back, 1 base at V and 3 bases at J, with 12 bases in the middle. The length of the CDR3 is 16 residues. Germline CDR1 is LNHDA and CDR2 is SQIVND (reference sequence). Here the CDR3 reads CASSIARGRPNEKLFF. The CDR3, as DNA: TGTGCCAGTAGTATAGCTCGGGGACGGCCTAATGAAAAACTGTTTTTT.

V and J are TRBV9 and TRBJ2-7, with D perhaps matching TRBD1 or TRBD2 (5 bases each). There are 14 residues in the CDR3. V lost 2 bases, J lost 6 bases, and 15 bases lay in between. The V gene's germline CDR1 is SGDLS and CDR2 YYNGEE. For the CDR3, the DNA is TGTGCCAGCAGCGTCTCGGTTTCCGGGACCGAGCAGTACTTC. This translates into CASSVSVSGTEQYF.

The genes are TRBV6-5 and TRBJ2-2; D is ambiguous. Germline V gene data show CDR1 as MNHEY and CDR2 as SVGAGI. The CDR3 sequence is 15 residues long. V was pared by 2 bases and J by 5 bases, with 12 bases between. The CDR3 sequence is CASSYGLPGTGELFF. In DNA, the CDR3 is TGTGCCAGCAGTTACGGCCTGCCCGGGACCGGGGAGCTGTTTTTT.

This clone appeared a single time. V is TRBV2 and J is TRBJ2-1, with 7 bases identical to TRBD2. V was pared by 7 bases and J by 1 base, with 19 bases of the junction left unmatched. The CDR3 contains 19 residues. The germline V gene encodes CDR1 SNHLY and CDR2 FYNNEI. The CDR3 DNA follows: TGTGCCAGCAAAACCCCGAGATTACTAGGGCGGGAGTCCTACAATGAGCAGTTCTTC. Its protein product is CASKTPRLLGRESYNEQFF.

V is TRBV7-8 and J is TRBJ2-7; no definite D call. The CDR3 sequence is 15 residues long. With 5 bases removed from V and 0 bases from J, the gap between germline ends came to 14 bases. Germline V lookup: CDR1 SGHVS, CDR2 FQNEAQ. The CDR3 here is CASSMWTDSSYEQYF. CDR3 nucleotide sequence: TGTGCCAGCAGCATGTGGACGGATAGCTCCTACGAGCAGTACTTC.

Here the CDR3 DNA reads TGTGCCAGCAGTGAAACTGAAGGGGGGCGTCAGCCCCAGCATTTT. Its protein product is CASSETEGGRQPQHF. The chain combines TRBV6-1 with TRBJ1-5; tentatively, D is TRBD1 (6 bases). The germline CDR1 and CDR2 sequences are MNHNS and SASEGT. The CDR3 loop spans 15 amino acids. V gave up 2 bases and J gave up 6 bases, with 14 bases separating them.

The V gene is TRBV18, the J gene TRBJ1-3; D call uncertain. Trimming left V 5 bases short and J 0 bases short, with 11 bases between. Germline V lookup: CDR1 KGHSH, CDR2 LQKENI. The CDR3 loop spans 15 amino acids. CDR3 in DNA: TGTGCCAGCTCATCCCTATCCGTCTCTGGAAACACCATATATTTT. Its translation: CASSSLSVSGNTIYF. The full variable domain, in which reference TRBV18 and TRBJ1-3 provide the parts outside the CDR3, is NAGVMQNPRHLVRRRGQEARLRCSPMKGHSHVYWYRQLPEEGLKFMVYLQKENIIDESGMPKERFSAEFPKEGPSILRIQQVVRGDSAAYFCASSSLSVSGNTIYFGEGSWLTVV.

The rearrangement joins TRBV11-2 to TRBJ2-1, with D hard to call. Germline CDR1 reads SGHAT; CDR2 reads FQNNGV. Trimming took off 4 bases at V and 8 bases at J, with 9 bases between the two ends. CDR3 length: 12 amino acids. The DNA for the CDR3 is TGTGCCAGCAGCTCAGTCCGCGATGAGCAGTTCTTC. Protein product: CASSSVRDEQFF. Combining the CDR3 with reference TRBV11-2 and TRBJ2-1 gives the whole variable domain EAGVAQSPRYKIIEKRQSVAFWCNPISGHATLYWYQQILGQGPKLLIQFQNNGVVDDSQLPKDRFSAERLKGVDSTLKIQPAKLEDSAVYLCASSSVRDEQFFGPGTRLTVL.

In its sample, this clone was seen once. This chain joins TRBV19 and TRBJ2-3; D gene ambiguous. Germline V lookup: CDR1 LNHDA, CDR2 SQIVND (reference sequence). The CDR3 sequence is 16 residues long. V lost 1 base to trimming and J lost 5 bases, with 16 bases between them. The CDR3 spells CASSIGGGAFGDTQYF. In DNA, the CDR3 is TGTGCCAGTAGTATAGGTGGCGGTGCGTTTGGAGATACGCAGTATTTT.

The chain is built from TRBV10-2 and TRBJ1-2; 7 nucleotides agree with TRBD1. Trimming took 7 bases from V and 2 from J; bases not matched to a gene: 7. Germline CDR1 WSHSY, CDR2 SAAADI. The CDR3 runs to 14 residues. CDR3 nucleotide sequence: TGCGCCAGCAAGGCGGGACAGAGGAACTATGGCTACACCTTC. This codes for CASKAGQRNYGYTF.

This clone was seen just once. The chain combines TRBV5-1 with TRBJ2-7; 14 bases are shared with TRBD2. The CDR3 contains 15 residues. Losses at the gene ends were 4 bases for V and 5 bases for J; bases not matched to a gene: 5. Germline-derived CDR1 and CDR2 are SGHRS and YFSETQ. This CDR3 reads CASSPGTSGSNEQYF. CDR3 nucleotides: TGCGCCAGCAGCCCGGGGACTAGCGGGAGCAACGAGCAGTACTTC.

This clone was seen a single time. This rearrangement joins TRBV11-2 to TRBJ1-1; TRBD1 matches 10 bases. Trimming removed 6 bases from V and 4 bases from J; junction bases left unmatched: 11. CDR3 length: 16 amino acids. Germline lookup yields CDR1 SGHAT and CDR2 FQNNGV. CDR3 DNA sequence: TGTGCCAGCAGACCAAGACAGGGGGCGATCGGCACTGAAGCTTTCTTT. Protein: CASRPRQGAIGTEAFF.

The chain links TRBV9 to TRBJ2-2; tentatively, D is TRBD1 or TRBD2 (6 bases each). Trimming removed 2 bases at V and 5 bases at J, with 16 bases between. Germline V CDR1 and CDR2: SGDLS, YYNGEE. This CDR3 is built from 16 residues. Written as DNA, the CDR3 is TGTGCCAGCAGCGTTGTGTACAGGGCGGGGACCGGGGAGCTGTTTTTT. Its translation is CASSVVYRAGTGELFF. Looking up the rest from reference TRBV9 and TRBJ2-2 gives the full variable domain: DSGVTQTPKHLITATGQRVTLRCSPRSGDLSVYWYQQSLDQGLQFLIQYYNGEERAKGNILERFSAQQFPDLHSELNLSSLELGDSALYFCASSVVYRAGTGELFFGEGSRLTVL.

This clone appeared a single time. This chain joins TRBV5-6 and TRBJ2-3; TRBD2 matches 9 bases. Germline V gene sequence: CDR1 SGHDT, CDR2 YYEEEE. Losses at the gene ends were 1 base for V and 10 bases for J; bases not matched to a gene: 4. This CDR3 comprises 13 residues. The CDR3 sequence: CASSLPRTSAQYF. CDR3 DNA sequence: TGTGCCAGCAGCTTGCCCCGGACTAGCGCGCAGTATTTT.

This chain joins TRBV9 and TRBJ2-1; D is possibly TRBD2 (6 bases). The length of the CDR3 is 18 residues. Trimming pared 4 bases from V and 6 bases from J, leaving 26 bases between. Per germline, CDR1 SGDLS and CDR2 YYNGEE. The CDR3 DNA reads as TGTGCCAGCAGCCCACCCCCCGTGCCGGGGAGGTACGCCAATGAGCAGTTCTTC. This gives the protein CASSPPPVPGRYANEQFF. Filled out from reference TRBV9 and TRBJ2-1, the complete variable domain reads DSGVTQTPKHLITATGQRVTLRCSPRSGDLSVYWYQQSLDQGLQFLIQYYNGEERAKGNILERFSAQQFPDLHSELNLSSLELGDSALYFCASSPPPVPGRYANEQFFGPGTRLTVL.